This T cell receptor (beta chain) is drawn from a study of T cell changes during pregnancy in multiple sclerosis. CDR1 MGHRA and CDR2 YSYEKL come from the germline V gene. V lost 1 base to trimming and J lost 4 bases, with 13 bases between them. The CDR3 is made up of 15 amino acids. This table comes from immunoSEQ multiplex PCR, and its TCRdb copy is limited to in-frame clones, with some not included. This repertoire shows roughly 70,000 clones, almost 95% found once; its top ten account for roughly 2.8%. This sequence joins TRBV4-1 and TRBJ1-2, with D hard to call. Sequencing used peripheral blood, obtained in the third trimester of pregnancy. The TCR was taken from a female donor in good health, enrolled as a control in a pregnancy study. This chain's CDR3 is CASSQVGERGYGYTF. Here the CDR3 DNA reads TGCGCCAGCAGCCAAGTAGGTGAACGCGGCTATGGCTACACCTTC.